The 7 T cell receptor beta chains below were found in one sample sequenced in a study of blood T cells in healthy people across ages. With a J-beta primer mix and a sample-barcoded 5' primer, a second PCR ran about 7 to 11 cycles. One entry per CDR3 protein, called by TCRdb with MiXCR from the 5' RACE reads. The sample holds fewer than 900,000 distinct CDR3 sequences, around 49% seen once. Sequenced material: blood. The receptors here all came from a woman aged 55-69 years in good health.

V and J are TRBV6-6 and TRBJ2-1; D gene ambiguous. The J call is in doubt because the DNA end fits TRBJ2-7 better. Germline V CDR1 and CDR2: MNHNY, SVGAGI (reference sequence). CDR3 length equals 15 residues. The CDR3 loop reads CASSPDQPSYNEQYF. The CDR3 DNA sequence: TGTGCCAGCAGTCCAGACCAGCCGTCCTACAATGAGCAGTACTTC.

The chain is built from TRBV27 and TRBJ1-5; D call uncertain. Trimming left V 1 base short and J 2 bases short, with 9 bases between. The CDR3 runs 15 residues. Germline CDR1 MNHEY, CDR2 SMNVEV (reference sequence). The CDR3 DNA follows: TGTGCCAGCAGTTTATTCAGCTCTGGCAATCAGCCCCAGCATTTT. This encodes CASSLFSSGNQPQHF.

The V gene is TRBV18, the J gene TRBJ2-7; D unclear. The assigned J gene may be wrong: the sequence end matches TRBJ2-5 better. The CDR3 extends over 14 amino acids. Germline V CDR1 and CDR2: KGHSH, LQKENI. The DNA for the CDR3 is TGTGCCAGCTCACCACAGGTGAAGGGAGAGACCCAGTACTTC. This gives the protein CASSPQVKGETQYF.

This clonotype was counted a few times. J is TRBJ2-5 and V is TRBV20-1; 8 bases line up with TRBD1. The ends lost 3 bases at V and 4 bases at J; junction bases unmatched: 4. The CDR3 spans 13 residues. Germline lookup yields CDR1 DFQATT and CDR2 SNEGSKA (reference sequence). CDR3 residues: CSASRQGTETQYF. For the CDR3, the DNA is TGCAGTGCTAGCCGACAGGGGACAGAGACCCAGTACTTC.

This clonotype was found a few times. The gene calls are TRBV5-1 and TRBJ2-3; TRBD2 matches at 9 bases. This CDR3 is 17 amino acids long. The junction had 9 bases not matched to a gene; V was cut back by 0 bases and J by 4 bases. Looked up from germline, CDR1 is SGHRS and CDR2 is YFSETQ. CDR3 residues: CASSLALSGRGADTQYF. In DNA form, the CDR3 reads TGCGCCAGCAGCTTGGCCCTTAGCGGGAGAGGAGCAGATACGCAGTATTTT.

This clonotype was picked up a small number of times. The V call is TRBV27, the J call TRBJ2-3, with D unresolved. V was cut by 3 bases and J by 11 bases, with 18 bases left in between. The CDR3 extends over 14 amino acids. Germline V CDR1 and CDR2: MNHEY, SMNVEV (reference sequence). This CDR3 reads CASSLAKSTMGQYF. CDR3 DNA sequence: TGTGCCAGCAGTTTGGCTAAATCTACGATGGGGCAGTATTTT.

The chain is built from TRBV20-1 and TRBJ2-1, with TRBD2 as a possible D gene (5 bases). CDR1 and CDR2 from the germline V gene are DFQATT and SNEGSKA (reference sequence). This CDR3 comprises 14 residues. V dropped 6 bases and J dropped 1 base, with 13 bases sitting between them. CDR3 DNA: TGCAGTGCGGCACTAGTACAATCCTACAATGAGCAGTTCTTC. Encoded protein: CSAALVQSYNEQFF.